A single sample gave rise to the 29 T cell receptor beta chains below, sequenced in a study of CD8 T cells in ankylosing spondylitis. Study-level findings and limits: Characteristic, it appeared, of ankylosing spondylitis blood was a TCR beta motif of roughly eight highly homologous variants.

A single record per CDR3 protein comes from TCRdb applying MiXCR to the 5' RACE reads. Of 800,000 to 900,000 distinct CDR3 sequences detected, 10% to 15% appear once; the ten largest clones hold about 0.5%. These receptors lack a known antigen. The sequenced material came from blood, either unsorted or a sorted T cell fraction (not recorded which). The source is a male donor with ankylosing spondylitis.

The chain recombines TRBV10-3 with TRBJ2-2; weak D call: TRBD1 (5 bases). The V and J ends lost 7 bases and 4 bases respectively, with 10 bases between them. The CDR3 extends over 13 amino acids. CDR1 and CDR2 from the germline V gene are ENHRY and SYGVKD. The CDR3 coding sequence is TGTGCCATCAAGGGGCAGGGCACCGGGGAGCTGTTTTTT. It is translated as CAIKGQGTGELFF.

The chain is built from TRBV28 and TRBJ2-7; unclear D gene. This CDR3 has 12 amino acids. CDR1 and CDR2 from the germline V gene are MDHEN and SYDVKM. V was cut by 3 bases and J by 2 bases, with 5 bases left in between. The CDR3, as DNA: TGTGCCAGCAGTTTCCTGGCCTACGAGCAGTACTTC. This translates into CASSFLAYEQYF.

The chain couples TRBV7-3 to TRBJ2-2, with 7 bases matching TRBD1. CDR3 length: 15 residues. Trimming took 5 bases from V and 1 from J; bases not matched to a gene: 4. CDR1 is SGHTA and CDR2 is FQGTGA in the germline V gene. CDR3 bases: TGTGCCAGCAGCAAAAACAGGGGGAACACCGGGGAGCTGTTTTTT. Amino acid sequence: CASSKNRGNTGELFF.

This clonotype was seen more than once but under ten times. This rearrangement joins TRBV20-1 to TRBJ1-5; no clear D gene. Trimming cost V 0 bases and J 5 bases, with 11 bases left between them. The CDR3 spans 14 residues. Germline CDR1 and CDR2: DFQATT and SNEGSKA (reference sequence). CDR3 DNA sequence: TGCAGTGCTAGAGATCCAGGCCCCTATCAGCCCCAGCATTTT. Protein sequence: CSARDPGPYQPQHF.

This clonotype was counted at least ten times. The chain links TRBV11-2 to TRBJ1-6, with D hard to call. The CDR3 totals 14 residues. Germline CDR1 and CDR2: SGHAT and FQNNGV. V was shortened by 1 base and J by 5 bases, with 6 bases between the two germline ends. The CDR3 here is CASSLGGNNSPLHF. CDR3 bases: TGTGCCAGCAGCTTAGGAGGGAATAATTCACCCCTCCACTTT.

V gene TRBV29-1 combines with J gene TRBJ2-3; D may be TRBD1 (7 bases). Deletions cut 6 bases from V and 0 bases from J, with 10 bases between. The CDR3 runs 13 residues. CDR1 and CDR2 (germline): SQVTM, ANQGSEA. The CDR3 nucleotides are TGCAGCGTCCAGGGGGGCAGCACAGATACGCAGTATTTT. Protein product: CSVQGGSTDTQYF.

Concerning this clonotype: Lacking the conserved final phenylalanine or tryptophan, this CDR3 likely reflects a read error. V usage is TRBV7-2 and J usage is TRBJ1-1, with D tentatively TRBD1 (6 bases). The CDR3 covers 14 residues. Germline CDR1 reads SGHTA; CDR2 reads FQGNSA. V dropped 5 bases and J dropped 5 bases, with 15 bases sitting between them. The DNA of the CDR3 is TGTGCCAGCAGCCTCGTACGGGGGCAGACTGAAGCTTTCCTT. Translation gives CASSLVRGQTEAFL.

In this sample, this clonotype turned up a few times. CDR3 DNA: TGTGCCAGCAGCTTAGGCAGGGGGCTTCGCCTCTCTGGGGCCAACGTCCTGACTTTC. Protein sequence: CASSLGRGLRLSGANVLTF. The genes are TRBV11-2 and TRBJ2-6; 8 bases align to TRBD1. J gave up 0 bases and V 1 base, and 8 bases lay outside the gene matches. The CDR3 loop spans 19 amino acids. Per the germline V gene, CDR1 is SGHAT and CDR2 is FQNNGV.

The genes are TRBV11-2 and TRBJ2-7, with TRBD1 as a possible D gene (5 bases). This CDR3 contains 14 residues. Germline loops: CDR1 SGHAT, CDR2 FQNNGV. Trimming cost V 4 bases and J 3 bases, with 13 bases left between them. The CDR3, as DNA: TGTGCCAGCAGCTGGGGCACAGCTGTCTACGAGCAGTACTTC. As protein: CASSWGTAVYEQYF. The full variable domain, with the rest looked up from reference TRBV11-2 and TRBJ2-7, is EAGVAQSPRYKIIEKRQSVAFWCNPISGHATLYWYQQILGQGPKLLIQFQNNGVVDDSQLPKDRFSAERLKGVDSTLKIQPAKLEDSAVYLCASSWGTAVYEQYFGPGTRLTVT.

The chain employs TRBV29-1 and TRBJ2-7; D unresolved. Looked up from germline, CDR1 is SQVTM and CDR2 is ANQGSEA. This CDR3 spans 12 amino acids. V was clipped by 2 bases and J by 9 bases, with 14 bases between them. CDR3 protein: CSVEIGGDGQYF. For the CDR3, the DNA is TGCAGCGTTGAAATAGGTGGGGATGGGCAGTACTTC.

V and J are TRBV4-1 and TRBJ2-7, with 8 bases identical to TRBD1. The CDR3 length is 15 residues. In germline, CDR1 is MGHRA, CDR2 YSYEKL. The V and J ends lost 3 bases and 6 bases, in that order; junction bases with no gene match: 10. The CDR3: CASSHTEMDRVEQYF. The CDR3 coding sequence is TGCGCCAGCAGCCACACCGAGATGGACAGGGTCGAGCAGTACTTC.

The rearrangement links TRBV20-1 to TRBJ1-2, with 7 bases fitting TRBD1. The CDR3 is 12 residues long. J gave up 8 bases and V 3 bases, and 6 bases lay outside the gene matches. Germline V gives CDR1 DFQATT, CDR2 SNEGSKA (reference sequence). CDR3: CSASEGARGYTF. The CDR3 region has the DNA TGCAGTGCTAGCGAGGGGGCAAGAGGCTACACCTTC.

The chain combines TRBV5-1 with TRBJ2-3; 14 nucleotides line up with TRBD2. After removal of 2 bases from V and 8 bases from J, the junction contained 1 base not matched to a gene. This CDR3 has 14 amino acids. Germline values: CDR1 SGHRS, CDR2 YFSETQ. The CDR3: CASSFGLAGGTQYF. CDR3 nucleotide sequence: TGCGCCAGCAGCTTCGGACTAGCGGGGGGTACGCAGTATTTT.

The chain combines TRBV6-1 with TRBJ2-5; 7 bases match TRBD2. The ends lost 3 bases at V and 2 bases at J; junction bases unmatched: 12. Germline CDR1 is MNHNS and CDR2 is SASEGT. The CDR3 has 17 amino acids. The chain's CDR3 is CASSDWGGVLDQETQYF. CDR3 in DNA: TGTGCCAGCAGTGACTGGGGAGGGGTCCTTGATCAAGAGACCCAGTACTTC.

This clonotype turned up a few times. The chain carries TRBV6-1 and TRBJ2-7; 7 positions match TRBD1. Trimming took 6 bases from V and 2 from J; bases not matched to a gene: 7. CDR3 length equals 14 residues. Germline CDR1 reads MNHNS; CDR2 reads SASEGT. The CDR3 is CASSRDRSTYEQYF. CDR3 in DNA: TGTGCCAGCAGCCGGGACAGATCTACCTACGAGCAGTACTTC.

This clonotype was counted ten times or more. This chain links TRBV29-1 with TRBJ2-3, with D hard to call. The V and J ends lost 3 bases and 2 bases respectively, with 9 bases between them. This CDR3 has 13 amino acids. Germline CDR1 is SQVTM and CDR2 is ANQGSEA. The CDR3 sequence is CSVDKQTTDTQYF. As DNA, the CDR3 is TGCAGCGTTGATAAGCAGACCACAGATACGCAGTATTTT.

This clonotype was observed a few times. V usage is TRBV19 and J usage is TRBJ2-3, with TRBD2 identical over 7 bases. With 3 bases clipped from V and 6 bases from J, the junction kept 6 bases outside the gene matches. Germline-derived CDR1 and CDR2 are LNHDA and SQIVND (reference sequence). This CDR3 comprises 14 residues. The CDR3 loop reads CASSITGRTDTQYF. In DNA form, the CDR3 reads TGTGCCAGTAGTATCACCGGGAGGACGGATACGCAGTATTTT.

This clonotype came up a few times. CDR3 DNA: TGCAGTGCTAGCCCAACCGGGACAGGAATTTCCTACGAGCAGTACTTC. It is translated as CSASPTGTGISYEQYF. The gene calls are TRBV20-1 and TRBJ2-7; 8 bases agree with TRBD1. This CDR3 is built from 16 residues. J was trimmed by 1 base and V by 3 bases; bases with no gene match: 11. CDR1 DFQATT and CDR2 SNEGSKA come from the germline V gene (reference sequence).

The chain is built from TRBV7-6 and TRBJ1-6; 7 bases fit TRBD1. V lost 1 base, J lost 5 bases, and 5 bases stayed unmatched. The CDR3 is 16 residues long. Germline CDR1 and CDR2: SGHVS and FNYEAQ. The CDR3: CASSLVGDSHNSPLHF. In DNA form, the CDR3 reads TGTGCCAGCAGCTTAGTAGGGGACAGCCATAATTCACCCCTCCACTTT.

This clonotype was seen repeatedly, ten times or more. The chain combines TRBV29-1 with TRBJ2-5; TRBD1 aligns across 8 bases. The trim removed 1 base at V and 3 bases at J, leaving 10 bases unmatched. Germline loops: CDR1 SQVTM, CDR2 ANQGSEA. This CDR3 contains 16 residues. CDR3 DNA sequence: TGCAGCGTTGAAGTCACCCCGGACAGGGTAAAAGAGACCCAGTACTTC. Translation: CSVEVTPDRVKETQYF.

This clonotype was picked up a small number of times. The rearrangement joins TRBV6-1 to TRBJ1-1, with TRBD1 as a possible D gene (6 bases). V dropped 7 bases and J dropped 4 bases, with 16 bases sitting between them. This CDR3 has 14 residues. Germline CDR1 is MNHNS and CDR2 is SASEGT. The CDR3 DNA reads TGTGCCAGCACCCTTGGGGGGCTGGGCACTGAAGCTTTCTTT. Amino acid sequence: CASTLGGLGTEAFF.

The chain recombines TRBV28 with TRBJ2-7, with 8 bases aligning to TRBD2. The J segment lost 6 bases and the V segment lost 5 bases, leaving 9 bases of the junction unmatched. This CDR3 is 14 amino acids long. Germline V CDR1 and CDR2: MDHEN, SYDVKM. The CDR3 here is CASSLVAGQGEQYF. CDR3 nucleotide sequence: TGTGCCAGCAGTCTCGTAGCGGGGCAAGGCGAGCAGTACTTC. The complete variable domain, with remaining parts taken from reference TRBV28 and TRBJ2-7, reads DVKVTQSSRYLVKRTGEKVFLECVQDMDHENMFWYRQDPGLGLRLIYFSYDVKMKEKGDIPEGYSVSREKKERFSLILESASTNQTSMYLCASSLVAGQGEQYFGPGTRLTVT.

This chain joins TRBV9 and TRBJ2-3, with 7 bases aligning to TRBD1. The germline gives CDR1 SGDLS, CDR2 YYNGEE. V shed 3 bases, J shed 5 bases, and the junction held 6 bases outside the gene matches. CDR3 length: 14 amino acids. The CDR3 DNA is TGTGCCAGCAGCGGACGGGACAGAGGAGATACGCAGTATTTT. Translated, it gives CASSGRDRGDTQYF.

The rearrangement joins TRBV7-2 to TRBJ2-6; D gene unclear. Germline values: CDR1 SGHTA, CDR2 FQGNSA. V gave up 3 bases and J gave up 7 bases, with 4 bases separating them. The CDR3 is 12 amino acids. CDR3 sequence: CASSFLANVLTF. The CDR3 bases are TGTGCCAGCAGCTTTTTAGCCAACGTCCTGACTTTC.

In its sample, this clonotype was seen a few times. The V call is TRBV5-1, the J call TRBJ2-1; 8 bases align to TRBD2. This CDR3 comprises 14 residues. The V segment lost 3 bases and the J segment 10 bases; nucleotides outside the gene matches: 9. Germline CDR1 SGHRS, CDR2 YFSETQ. CDR3 amino acids: CASSWSGGPGEQFF. Written as DNA, the CDR3 is TGCGCCAGCAGCTGGTCGGGAGGGCCTGGCGAGCAGTTCTTC. The variable domain in full, with the rest retrieved from reference TRBV5-1 and TRBJ2-1, is KAGVTQTPRYLIKTRGQQVTLSCSPISGHRSVSWYQQTPGQGLQFLFEYFSETQRNKGNFPGRFSGRQFSNSRSEMNVSTLELGDSALYLCASSWSGGPGEQFFGPGTRLTVL.

This clonotype was recorded a few times. This rearrangement joins TRBV18 to TRBJ1-4; D possibly corresponds to TRBD1 (5 bases). The V gene lost 6 bases and the J gene lost 5 bases, with 13 bases spanning the gap. Germline V lookup: CDR1 KGHSH, CDR2 LQKENI. The CDR3 has 14 residues. The CDR3 sequence: CASSPPGANEKLFF. The CDR3 coding sequence is TGTGCCAGCTCTCCCCCCGGGGCAAATGAAAAACTGTTTTTT.

This clonotype has a count of ten or more. The chain links TRBV20-1 to TRBJ2-3, with a possible D match to TRBD2 (5 bases). This CDR3 comprises 14 residues. Germline CDR1 DFQATT, CDR2 SNEGSKA (reference sequence). V gave up 4 bases and J gave up 2 bases, with 13 bases separating them. For the CDR3, the DNA is TGCAGTGCTACCGTGGACTGGCTCACAGATACGCAGTATTTT. Encoded protein: CSATVDWLTDTQYF.

The V and J genes are TRBV19 and TRBJ2-7; 11 bases fit TRBD1. V trimming: 4 bases; J trimming: 5 bases; junction bases outside the gene matches: 7. CDR1 is LNHDA and CDR2 is SQIVND in the germline V gene (reference sequence). The CDR3 is made up of 15 amino acids. The CDR3 bases are TGTGCCAGTAGTACGCCGGGACAGGGGGTGAACGAGCAGTACTTC. Its protein product is CASSTPGQGVNEQYF.

This clonotype rates as medium-sized. This chain links TRBV12-3 or TRBV12-4 with TRBJ2-5, with 8 bases lining up with TRBD1. V gave up 6 bases and J gave up 1 base; unmatched junction bases: 7. This CDR3 has 15 amino acids. CDR3 sequence: CASSPDRVTQETQYF. The CDR3 DNA is TGTGCCAGCAGCCCGGACAGGGTCACCCAAGAGACCCAGTACTTC.